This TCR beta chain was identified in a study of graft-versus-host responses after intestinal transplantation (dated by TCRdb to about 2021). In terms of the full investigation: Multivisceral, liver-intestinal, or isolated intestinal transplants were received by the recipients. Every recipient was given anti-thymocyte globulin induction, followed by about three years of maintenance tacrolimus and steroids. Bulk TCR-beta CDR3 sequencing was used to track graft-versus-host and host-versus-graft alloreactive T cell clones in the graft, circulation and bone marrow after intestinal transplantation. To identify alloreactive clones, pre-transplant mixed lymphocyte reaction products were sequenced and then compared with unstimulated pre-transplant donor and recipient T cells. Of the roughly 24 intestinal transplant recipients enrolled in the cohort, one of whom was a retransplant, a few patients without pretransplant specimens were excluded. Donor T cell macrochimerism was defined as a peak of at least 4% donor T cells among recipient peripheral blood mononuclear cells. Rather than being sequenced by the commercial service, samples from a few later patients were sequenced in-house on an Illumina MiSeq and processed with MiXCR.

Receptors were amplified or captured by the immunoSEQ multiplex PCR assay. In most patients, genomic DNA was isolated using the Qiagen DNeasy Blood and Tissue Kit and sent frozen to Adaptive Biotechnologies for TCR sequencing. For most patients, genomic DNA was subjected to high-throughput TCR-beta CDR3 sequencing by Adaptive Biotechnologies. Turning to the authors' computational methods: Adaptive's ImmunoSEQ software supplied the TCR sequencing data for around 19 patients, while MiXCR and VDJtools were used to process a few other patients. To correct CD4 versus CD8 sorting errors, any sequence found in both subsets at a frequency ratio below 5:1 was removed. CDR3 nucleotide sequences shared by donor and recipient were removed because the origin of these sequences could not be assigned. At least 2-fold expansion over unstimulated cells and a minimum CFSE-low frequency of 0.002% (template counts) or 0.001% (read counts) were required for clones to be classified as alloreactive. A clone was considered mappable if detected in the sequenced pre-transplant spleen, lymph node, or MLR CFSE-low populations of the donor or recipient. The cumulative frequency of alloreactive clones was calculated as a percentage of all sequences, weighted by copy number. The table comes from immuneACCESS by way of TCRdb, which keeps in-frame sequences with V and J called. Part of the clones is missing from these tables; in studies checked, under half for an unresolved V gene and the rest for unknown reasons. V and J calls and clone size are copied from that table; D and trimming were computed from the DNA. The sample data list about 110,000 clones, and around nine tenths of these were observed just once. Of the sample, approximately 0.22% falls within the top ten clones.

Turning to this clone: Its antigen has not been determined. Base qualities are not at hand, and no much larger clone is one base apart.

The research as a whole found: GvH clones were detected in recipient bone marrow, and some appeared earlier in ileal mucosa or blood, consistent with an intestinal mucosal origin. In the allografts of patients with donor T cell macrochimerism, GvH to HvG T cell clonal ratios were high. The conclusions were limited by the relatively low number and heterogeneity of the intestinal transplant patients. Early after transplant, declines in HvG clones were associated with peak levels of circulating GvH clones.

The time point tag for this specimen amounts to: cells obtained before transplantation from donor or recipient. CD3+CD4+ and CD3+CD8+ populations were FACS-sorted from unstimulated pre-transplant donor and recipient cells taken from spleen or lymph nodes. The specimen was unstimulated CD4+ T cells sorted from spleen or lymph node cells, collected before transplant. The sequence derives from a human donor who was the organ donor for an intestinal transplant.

At the DNA level, the sequence is TGTGCCAGCAGTCCGGGGGCAGGGGGCACAGATACGCAGTATTTT. Translated, it reads CASSPGAGGTDTQYF. The chain is assembled from TRBV7-7 and TRBJ2-3, with the D call perhaps TRBD1 or TRBD2, as 6 bases match in each case. Including cysteine and phenylalanine, the CDR3 has 15 amino acids. Just the 45-base CDR3 DNA is kept, in frame starting at base 1. The germline V gene (reference sequence) specifies SSHAT as CDR1 and FNYEAQ as CDR2. The junction carries 14 bases between V and J, which are trimmed by 6 bases and 1 base respectively.